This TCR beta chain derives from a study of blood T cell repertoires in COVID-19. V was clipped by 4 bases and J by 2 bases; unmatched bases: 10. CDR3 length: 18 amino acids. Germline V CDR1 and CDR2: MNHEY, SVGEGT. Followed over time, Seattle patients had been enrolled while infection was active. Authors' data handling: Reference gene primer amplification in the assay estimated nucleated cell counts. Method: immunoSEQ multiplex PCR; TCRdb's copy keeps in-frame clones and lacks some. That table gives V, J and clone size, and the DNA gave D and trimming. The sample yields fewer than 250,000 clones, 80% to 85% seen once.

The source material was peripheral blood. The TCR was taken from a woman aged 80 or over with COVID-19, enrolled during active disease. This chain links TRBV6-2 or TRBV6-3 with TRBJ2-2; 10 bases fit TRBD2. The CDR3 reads CASSFTASGGANTGELFF. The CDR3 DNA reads TGTGCCAGCAGTTTTACGGCTAGCGGGGGCGCTAACACCGGGGAGCTGTTTTTT.